Listed here are 9 T cell receptor beta chains from one sample, sequenced in a study of blood T cell repertoires in COVID-19. Libraries were prepared by immunoSEQ multiplex PCR; TCRdb keeps only in-frame clonotypes and omits some of them. This table holds about 280,000 clones, 70% to 90% found once. Sequencing used peripheral blood. Every receptor here comes from a man aged 50-59 years with active or convalescent COVID-19.

A few counts support this clone. The rearrangement links TRBV5-4 to TRBJ2-2; D remains ambiguous. Trimming pared 0 bases from V and 6 bases from J, leaving 9 bases between. The CDR3 is 14 residues long. Per germline, CDR1 SGHNT and CDR2 YYREEE (reference sequence). This CDR3 reads CASSLGSAPGELFF. The CDR3 DNA sequence: TGTGCCAGCAGCTTGGGTAGTGCCCCCGGGGAGCTGTTTTTT. Using reference TRBV5-4 and TRBJ2-2 for the parts outside the CDR3, the full variable domain is ETGVTQSPTHLIKTRGQQVTLRCSSQSGHNTVSWYQQALGQGPQFIFQYYREEENGRGNFPPRFSGLQFPNYSSELNVNALELDDSALYLCASSLGSAPGELFFGEGSRLTVL.

The genes are TRBV4-1 and TRBJ1-3, with 10 bases matching TRBD1. Germline V lookup: CDR1 MGHRA, CDR2 YSYEKL. This CDR3 is 14 amino acids long. After removal of 2 bases from V and 8 bases from J, the junction contained 3 bases not matched to a gene. The CDR3 DNA sequence: TGCGCCAGCAGCCAAAGGGACAGGGGAGACACCATATATTTT. Translation: CASSQRDRGDTIYF.

The V gene is TRBV19, the J gene TRBJ2-6; D might be TRBD1 (6 bases). The V end was cut by 3 bases, the J end by 2 bases, with 11 bases between. CDR1 is LNHDA and CDR2 is SQIVND in the germline V gene (reference sequence). This CDR3 comprises 16 residues. The chain's CDR3 is CASSIRGTAGANVLTF. The CDR3 nucleotides are TGTGCCAGTAGTATCAGGGGTACTGCTGGGGCCAACGTCCTGACTTTC.

J is TRBJ2-3 and V is TRBV19; D might be TRBD1 (5 bases). CDR1 and CDR2 (germline): LNHDA, SQIVND (reference sequence). The CDR3 is 13 amino acids. V lost 3 bases to trimming and J lost 4 bases, with 8 bases between them. Here the CDR3 reads CASSMGHADTQYF. In DNA form, the CDR3 reads TGTGCCAGTAGTATGGGGCACGCAGATACGCAGTATTTT.

This clone was seen more than once but under ten times. This rearrangement joins TRBV5-6 to TRBJ1-4, with no clear D. Trimming cost V 1 base and J 7 bases, with 11 bases left between them. The CDR3 contains 14 residues. Germline CDR1 is SGHDT and CDR2 is YYEEEE. CDR3 DNA sequence: TGTGCCAGCAGCTTGCTGGCTGGAGGTGAAAAACTGTTTTTT. Translation: CASSLLAGGEKLFF.

The V gene is TRBV18, the J gene TRBJ2-5; D is possibly TRBD2 (7 bases). Deletions cut 10 bases from V and 4 bases from J, with 16 bases between. The CDR3 loop spans 13 amino acids. Germline V gene lookup returns CDR1 KGHSH and CDR2 LQKENI. CDR3 coding DNA: TGTGCCACAGCCACGGGGGGCGGAGAGACCCAGTACTTC. The encoded protein is CATATGGGETQYF.

V usage is TRBV3-1 (or the pseudogene TRBV3-2) and J usage is TRBJ2-1; a weak D match, TRBD1 (5 bases). Per germline, CDR1 LGHDT and CDR2 YNNKEL (reference sequence). The CDR3 runs to 12 residues. The V end lost 4 bases, the J end lost 6 bases, and 7 bases lay between the germline ends. In DNA form, the CDR3 reads TGTGCCAGCAGCCTCAGGGCCAATGAGCAGTTCTTC. Translation gives CASSLRANEQFF.

The chain carries TRBV2 and TRBJ1-2, with 7 bases matching TRBD1. Germline loops: CDR1 SNHLY, CDR2 FYNNEI. The CDR3 has 13 residues. V shed 6 bases and J 1 base; nucleotides not matched to a gene: 2. The DNA of the CDR3 is TGTGCCAGCAGGGGACAGTTTAACTATGGCTACACCTTC. Its protein product is CASRGQFNYGYTF.

The chain uses TRBV23-1 and TRBJ1-3; D not certain. TRBV23-1 is an ORF, and what it does is uncertain. V lost 0 bases and J lost 8, with 23 bases in between. This CDR3 region has 18 residues. As DNA, the CDR3 is TGCGCCAGCAGTCAATCGCTCCGACATAGCGGCCTCGGGGACACCATATATTTT. This sequence encodes CASSQSLRHSGLGDTIYF.